The TCR beta chain under discussion was sequenced for a study of vaccination and CD4 T cells after COVID-19. Treatment given: roughly 11-day PBMC culture with coronavirus spike peptide pools or control peptides (ViraFEST assay). V lost 3 bases and J lost 4, with 10 bases in between. The length of the CDR3 is 13 residues. Germline V gene data show CDR1 as SGDLS and CDR2 as YYNGEE. Sequencing of the DNA from cultured CD4+ T cells was carried out with the Oncomine TCR Beta short-read assay. TCRdb called the PCR reads again in MiXCR, with one record for every CDR3 protein. The table records under 20,000 distinct CDR3 sequences, around 45% of them present only once. About this clonotype itself: Its specificity is unknown.

This clonotype was obtained from a human donor who had recovered from COVID-19. The genes are TRBV9 and TRBJ1-2; the D is unclear. The material was CD4+ T cells from blood, cultured in vitro, obtained after SARS-CoV-2 vaccination. CDR3 sequence reads: CASSDEGTYGYTF. CDR3 nucleotide sequence: TGTGCCAGCAGCGACGAAGGAACCTATGGCTACACCTTC. The full variable domain, in which reference TRBV9 and TRBJ1-2 provide the parts outside the CDR3, is DSGVTQTPKHLITATGQRVTLRCSPRSGDLSVYWYQQSLDQGLQFLIQYYNGEERAKGNILERFSAQQFPDLHSELNLSSLELGDSALYFCASSDEGTYGYTFGSGTRLTVV.